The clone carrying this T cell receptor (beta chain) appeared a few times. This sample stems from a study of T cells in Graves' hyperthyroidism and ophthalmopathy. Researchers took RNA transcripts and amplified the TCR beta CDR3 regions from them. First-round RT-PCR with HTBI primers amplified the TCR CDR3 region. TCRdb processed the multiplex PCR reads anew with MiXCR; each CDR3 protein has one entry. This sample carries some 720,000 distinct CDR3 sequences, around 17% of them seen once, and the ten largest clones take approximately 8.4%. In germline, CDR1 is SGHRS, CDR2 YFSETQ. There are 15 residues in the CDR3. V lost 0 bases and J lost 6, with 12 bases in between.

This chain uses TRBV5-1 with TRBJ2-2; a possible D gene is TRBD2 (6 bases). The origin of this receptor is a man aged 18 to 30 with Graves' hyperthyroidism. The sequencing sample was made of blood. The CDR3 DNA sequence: TGCGCCAGCAGCTTGGCCCGGGCGGGGTCCGGGGAGCTGTTTTTT. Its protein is CASSLARAGSGELFF.